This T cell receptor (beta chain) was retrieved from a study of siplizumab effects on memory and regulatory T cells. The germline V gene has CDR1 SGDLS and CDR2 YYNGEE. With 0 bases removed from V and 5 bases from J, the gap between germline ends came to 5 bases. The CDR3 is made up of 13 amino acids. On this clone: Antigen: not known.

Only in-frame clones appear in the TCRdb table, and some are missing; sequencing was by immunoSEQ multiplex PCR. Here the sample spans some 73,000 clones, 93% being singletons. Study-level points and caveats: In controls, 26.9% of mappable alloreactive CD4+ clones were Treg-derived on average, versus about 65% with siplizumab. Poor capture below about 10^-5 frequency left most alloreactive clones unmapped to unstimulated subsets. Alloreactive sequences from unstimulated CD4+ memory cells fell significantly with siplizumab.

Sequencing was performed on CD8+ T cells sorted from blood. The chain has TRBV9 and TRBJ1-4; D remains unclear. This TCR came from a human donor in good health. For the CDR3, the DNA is TGTGCCAGCAGCGTAGGGGCGAATGAAAAACTGTTTTTT. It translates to CASSVGANEKLFF.